This is a list of T cell receptor beta chains from one sample in a study of cytomegalovirus exposure and HLA in healthy donors. Profiled with immunoSEQ multiplex PCR; TCRdb holds only in-frame clones, not every one. The sample has around 180,000 clones; around 80% are singletons. The sample consisted of PBMCs. The receptors stem from a woman between 45 and 60 years old in good health and CMV-seronegative. Both conserved end residues are part of each CDR3. Each record gives: clone size, D gene, J gene, V gene, CDR3 protein, CDR3 DNA. A D gene is named only where the DNA matches it firmly. The size of a clone is reported for some rows only, either as once, few or many, or as a class for expanded clones.

size: NA; D: NA; J: TRBJ2-7; V: TRBV7-8; CDR3: CASSLGRGYEQYF; DNA: TGTGCCAGCAGCTTGGGCAGGGGCTACGAGCAGTACTTC
size: NA; D: TRBD2; J: TRBJ2-7; V: TRBV5-1; CDR3: CASSLDVTSGQQYF; DNA: TGCGCCAGCAGCTTGGATGTGACTAGCGGCCAACAGTACTTC
size: once; D: TRBD1; J: TRBJ1-1; V: TRBV19; CDR3: CASIDRGHQVGTEAFF; DNA: TGTGCCAGCATAGACAGGGGGCATCAGGTTGGCACTGAAGCTTTCTTT
size: NA; D: NA; J: TRBJ2-5; V: TRBV11-2; CDR3: CASSWGTLPTQETQYF; DNA: TGTGCCAGCAGCTGGGGGACTCTACCTACCCAAGAGACCCAGTACTTC
size: NA; D: NA; J: TRBJ2-5; V: TRBV15; CDR3: CATSRAREETQYF; DNA: TGTGCCACCAGCAGAGCGAGGGAAGAGACCCAGTACTTC
size: NA; D: TRBD1; J: TRBJ2-7; V: TRBV28; CDR3: CASRSTGAGSYEQYF; DNA: TGTGCCAGCAGATCCACAGGGGCCGGCTCCTACGAGCAGTACTTC
size: NA; D: TRBD1; J: TRBJ2-2; V: TRBV7-3; CDR3: CASSLGQGPWTGELFF; DNA: TGTGCCAGCAGCTTGGGACAGGGACCTTGGACCGGGGAGCTGTTTTTT
size: NA; D: TRBD1; J: TRBJ2-7; V: TRBV18; CDR3: CASSPAGGQYEQYF; DNA: TGTGCCAGCTCACCTGCAGGGGGTCAATACGAGCAGTACTTC
size: NA; D: TRBD1; J: TRBJ1-4; V: TRBV14; CDR3: CASSQWTGGASNEKLFF; DNA: TGTGCCAGCAGCCAATGGACAGGGGGCGCATCTAATGAAAAACTGTTTTTT
size: NA; D: NA; J: TRBJ2-7; V: TRBV4-1; CDR3: CASSQVQGAYEQYF; DNA: TGCGCCAGCAGCCAAGTACAGGGAGCCTACGAGCAGTACTTC
size: NA; D: TRBD2; J: TRBJ2-5; V: TRBV5-5; CDR3: CASSSGTRQETQYF; DNA: TGTGCCAGCAGCTCCGGGACTAGACAAGAGACCCAGTACTTC
size: once; D: TRBD1; J: TRBJ2-1; V: TRBV7-2; CDR3: CASSLTGPLNEQFF; DNA: TGTGCCAGCAGCTTGACAGGGCCCTTGAATGAGCAGTTCTTC
size: once; D: NA; J: TRBJ1-4; V: TRBV7-2; CDR3: CASSLEARGEKLFF; DNA: TGTGCCAGCAGCTTAGAAGCCCGGGGGGAAAAACTGTTTTTT
size: NA; D: NA; J: TRBJ2-7; V: TRBV9; CDR3: CASSVDLSYEQYF; DNA: TGTGCCAGCAGCGTAGATCTCTCCTACGAGCAGTACTTC
size: NA; D: NA; J: TRBJ2-5; V: TRBV18; CDR3: CASSPRTEETQYF; DNA: TGTGCCAGCTCACCACGGACAGAAGAGACCCAGTACTTC
size: NA; D: TRBD1; J: TRBJ2-7; V: TRBV27; CDR3: CASSLSRQGYEQYF; DNA: TGTGCCAGCAGTTTATCCAGACAGGGGTACGAGCAGTACTTC
size: NA; D: TRBD1; J: TRBJ1-2; V: TRBV5-4; CDR3: CASSPGTGFNYGYTF; DNA: TGTGCCAGCAGCCCGGGGACAGGGTTTAACTATGGCTACACCTTC
size: few; D: NA; J: TRBJ2-5; V: TRBV2; CDR3: CASSVRRETQYF; DNA: TGTGCCAGCAGTGTCCGGCGGGAGACCCAGTACTTC
size: few; D: NA; J: TRBJ2-7; V: TRBV5-4; CDR3: CASSLGGKGNEQYF; DNA: TGTGCCAGCAGCTTGGGCGGGAAAGGGAACGAGCAGTACTTC
size: NA; D: NA; J: TRBJ1-6; V: TRBV2; CDR3: CASSLTGEDWNSPLHF; DNA: TGTGCCAGCAGTTTGACAGGCGAGGATTGGAATTCACCCCTCCACTTT
size: NA; D: TRBD1; J: TRBJ2-7; V: TRBV4-3; CDR3: CASSQGQGDEQYF; DNA: TGCGCCAGCAGCCAGGGACAGGGGGACGAGCAGTACTTC
size: NA; D: TRBD1; J: TRBJ2-7; V: TRBV9; CDR3: CASSAGQGRIYEQYF; DNA: TGTGCCAGCAGCGCGGGACAGGGAAGGATCTACGAGCAGTACTTC
size: NA; D: TRBD2; J: TRBJ2-5; V: TRBV5-1; CDR3: CASSRDYDQETQYF; DNA: TGCGCCAGCAGCCGGGACTACGACCAAGAGACCCAGTACTTC
size: NA; D: NA; J: TRBJ2-7; V: TRBV2; CDR3: CASRTETYEQYF; DNA: TGTGCCAGCAGGACGGAGACCTACGAGCAGTACTTC
size: NA; D: TRBD1; J: TRBJ2-5; V: TRBV5-4; CDR3: CASSANRGLQETQYF; DNA: TGTGCCAGCAGCGCTAACAGGGGCCTTCAAGAGACCCAGTACTTC
size: few; D: TRBD1; J: TRBJ1-6; V: TRBV28; CDR3: CASSPGTGQSPLHF; DNA: TGTGCCAGCAGCCCAGGGACAGGTCAATCACCCCTCCACTTT